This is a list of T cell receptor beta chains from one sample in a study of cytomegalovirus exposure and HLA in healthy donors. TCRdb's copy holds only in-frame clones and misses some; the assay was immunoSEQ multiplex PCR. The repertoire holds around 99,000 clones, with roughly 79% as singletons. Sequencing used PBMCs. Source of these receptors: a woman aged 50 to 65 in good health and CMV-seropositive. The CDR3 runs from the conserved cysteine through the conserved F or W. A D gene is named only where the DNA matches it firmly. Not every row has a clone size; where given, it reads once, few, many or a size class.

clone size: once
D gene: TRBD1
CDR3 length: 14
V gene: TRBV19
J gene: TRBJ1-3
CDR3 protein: CATGTGVSGNTIYF
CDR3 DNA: TGTGCCACCGGGACAGGCGTCTCTGGAAACACCATATATTTT

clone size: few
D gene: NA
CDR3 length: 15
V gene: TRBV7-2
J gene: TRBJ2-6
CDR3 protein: CASSLQGPGANVLTF
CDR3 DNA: TGTGCCAGCAGCTTACAGGGCCCTGGGGCCAACGTCCTGACTTTC

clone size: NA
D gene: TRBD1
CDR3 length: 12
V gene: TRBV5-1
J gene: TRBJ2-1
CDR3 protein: CASGTGVNEQFF
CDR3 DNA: TGCGCCAGCGGGACAGGGGTGAATGAGCAGTTCTTC

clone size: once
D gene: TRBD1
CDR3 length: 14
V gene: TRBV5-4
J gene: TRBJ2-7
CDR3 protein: CASSPGTDRNEQYF
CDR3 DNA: TGTGCCAGCAGCCCTGGGACAGACCGGAACGAGCAGTACTTC

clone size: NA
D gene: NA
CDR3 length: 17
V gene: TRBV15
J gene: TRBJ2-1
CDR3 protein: CATSRDQGASSYNEQFF
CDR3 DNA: TGTGCCACCAGCAGAGATCAAGGGGCCTCCTCCTACAATGAGCAGTTCTTC

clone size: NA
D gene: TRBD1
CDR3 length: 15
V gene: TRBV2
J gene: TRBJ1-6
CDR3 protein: CASSYGGQAPSPLHF
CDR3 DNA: TGTGCCAGCAGCTATGGGGGACAGGCTCCTTCACCCCTCCACTTT

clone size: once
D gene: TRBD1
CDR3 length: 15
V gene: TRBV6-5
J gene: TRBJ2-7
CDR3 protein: CASTRGTGGIYEQYF
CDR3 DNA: TGTGCCAGCACAAGGGGGACAGGGGGTATTTACGAGCAGTACTTC

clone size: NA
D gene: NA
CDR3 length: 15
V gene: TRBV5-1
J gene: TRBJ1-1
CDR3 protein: CASSSSGELNTEAFF
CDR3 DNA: TGCGCCAGCAGCTCCTCGGGGGAACTGAACACTGAAGCTTTCTTT

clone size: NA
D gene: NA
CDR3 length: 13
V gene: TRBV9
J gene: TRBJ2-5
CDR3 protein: CASSVETEETQYF
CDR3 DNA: TGTGCCAGCAGCGTAGAGACAGAAGAGACCCAGTACTTC

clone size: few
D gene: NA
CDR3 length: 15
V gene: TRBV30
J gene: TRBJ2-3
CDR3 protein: CAWSVETALTDTQYF
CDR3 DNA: TGTGCCTGGAGTGTAGAGACAGCCCTCACAGATACGCAGTATTTT

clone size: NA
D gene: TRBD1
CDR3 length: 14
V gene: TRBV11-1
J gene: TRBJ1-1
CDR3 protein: CASSLGRGPTEAFF
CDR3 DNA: TGTGCCAGCAGCCTCGGGAGGGGGCCCACTGAAGCTTTCTTT

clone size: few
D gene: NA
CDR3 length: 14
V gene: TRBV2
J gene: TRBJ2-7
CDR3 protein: CASSATGRVYEQYF
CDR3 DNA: TGTGCCAGCAGTGCTACAGGGAGGGTCTACGAGCAGTACTTC

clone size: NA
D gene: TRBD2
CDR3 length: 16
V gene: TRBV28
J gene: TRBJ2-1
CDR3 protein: CASSTVAGASYNEQFF
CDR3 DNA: TGTGCCAGCAGTACTGTAGCGGGAGCCTCCTACAATGAGCAGTTCTTC

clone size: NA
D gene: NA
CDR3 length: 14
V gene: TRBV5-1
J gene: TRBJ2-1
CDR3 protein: CASSWGGNANEQFF
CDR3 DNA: TGCGCCAGCAGCTGGGGGGGCAATGCCAATGAGCAGTTCTTC

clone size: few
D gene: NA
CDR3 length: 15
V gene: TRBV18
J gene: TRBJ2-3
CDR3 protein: CASSRKGGYTDTQYF
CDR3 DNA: TGTGCCAGCTCCCGGAAAGGGGGATACACAGATACGCAGTATTTT

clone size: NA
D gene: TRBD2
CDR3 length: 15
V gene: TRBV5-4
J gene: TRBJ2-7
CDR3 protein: CASRAGTSGRLEQYF
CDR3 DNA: TGTGCCAGCAGGGCCGGGACTAGCGGGAGGCTCGAGCAGTACTTC

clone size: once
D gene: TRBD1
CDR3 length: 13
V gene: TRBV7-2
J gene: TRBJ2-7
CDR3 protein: CASRTGDLYEQCF
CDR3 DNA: TGTGCCAGCAGGACAGGGGACCTCTACGAGCAGTGCTTC

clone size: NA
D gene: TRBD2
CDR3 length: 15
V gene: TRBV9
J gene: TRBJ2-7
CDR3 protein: CASSVSSGGAYEQYF
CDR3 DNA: TGTGCCAGCAGCGTATCTAGCGGGGGGGCCTACGAGCAGTACTTC

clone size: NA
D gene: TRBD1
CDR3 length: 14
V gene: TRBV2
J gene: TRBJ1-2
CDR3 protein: CASSNDRGGYGYTF
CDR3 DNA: TGTGCCAGCAGTAACGACAGGGGCGGCTATGGCTACACCTTC

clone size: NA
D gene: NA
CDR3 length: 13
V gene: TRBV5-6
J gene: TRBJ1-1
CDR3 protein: CASSPTGTTEAFF
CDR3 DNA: TGTGCCAGCAGCCCCACAGGGACGACTGAAGCTTTCTTT

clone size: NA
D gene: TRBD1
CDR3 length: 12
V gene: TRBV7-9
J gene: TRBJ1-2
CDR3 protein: CSSSEGQGAYTF
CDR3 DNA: TGTTCCAGCAGCGAGGGACAGGGAGCCTACACCTTC

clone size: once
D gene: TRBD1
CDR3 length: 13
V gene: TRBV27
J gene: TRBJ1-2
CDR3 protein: CASSLADRAGYTF
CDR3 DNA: TGTGCCAGCAGTTTAGCTGACAGGGCTGGCTACACCTTC

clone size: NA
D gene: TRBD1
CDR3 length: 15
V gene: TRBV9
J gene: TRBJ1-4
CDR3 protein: CASSVEGTGGEKLFF
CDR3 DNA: TGTGCCAGCAGCGTAGAGGGTACAGGGGGAGAAAAACTGTTTTTT

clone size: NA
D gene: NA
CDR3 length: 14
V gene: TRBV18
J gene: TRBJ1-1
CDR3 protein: CASSPLTGNTEAFF
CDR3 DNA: TGTGCCAGCTCACCCCTAACAGGGAACACTGAAGCTTTCTTT

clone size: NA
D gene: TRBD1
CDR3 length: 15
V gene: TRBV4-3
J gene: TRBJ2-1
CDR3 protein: CASSQAGGSYNEQFF
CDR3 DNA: TGCGCCAGCAGCCAAGCAGGGGGCTCCTACAATGAGCAGTTCTTC

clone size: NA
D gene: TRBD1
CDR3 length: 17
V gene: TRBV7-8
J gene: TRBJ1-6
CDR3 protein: CASSSAQGGSYNSPLHF
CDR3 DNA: TGTGCCAGCAGCTCCGCACAGGGGGGCTCCTATAATTCACCCCTCCACTTT